These T cell receptor beta chains were read from a single sample in a study of CD8 T cells in Susac syndrome. TCRdb processed the immunoSEQ multiplex PCR reads anew with MiXCR; each CDR3 protein has one entry. The repertoire consists of about 110,000 distinct CDR3 sequences, with roughly 96% occurring once and the leading ten covering 0.096%. The sequenced sample consisted of CD4+ T cells from PBMCs. These receptors were collected from a human donor in good health. Both conserved end residues are part of each CDR3. Each record gives: D gene, J gene, V gene, clone size, CDR3 protein, CDR3 DNA. D genes are given only for firm matches. Clone size is not always given. Where it is, it says once, few, many or a class for expanded clones.

TRBD2,TRBJ2-5,TRBV29-1,.,CSVGSGGAIVETQYF,TGCAGCGTTGGTAGCGGGGGGGCGATCGTGGAGACCCAGTACTTC
TRBD2,TRBJ2-5,TRBV7-9,.,CASSLGLAKETQYF,TGTGCCAGCAGCTTAGGACTAGCGAAAGAGACCCAGTACTTC
TRBD1,TRBJ1-1,TRBV9,.,CASSSQGAGSVEAFF,TGTGCCAGCAGCTCACAGGGGGCTGGTTCGGTTGAAGCTTTCTTT
.,TRBJ2-7,TRBV28,.,CASRRGGSYEQYF,TGTGCCAGCAGAAGAGGGGGCTCCTACGAGCAGTACTTC
.,TRBJ2-7,TRBV9,.,CASSVKGAGEQYF,TGTGCCAGCAGCGTTAAGGGGGCGGGAGAGCAGTACTTC
.,TRBJ2-2,TRBV9,.,CASSVGEWSGELFF,TGTGCCAGCAGCGTAGGAGAGTGGAGCGGGGAGCTGTTTTTT
.,TRBJ1-1,TRBV6-2/TRBV6-3,once,CASSKQGTNTEAFF,TGTGCCAGCAGTAAACAGGGAACGAACACTGAAGCTTTCTTT
.,TRBJ2-3,TRBV7-8,.,CASSLPGPDTQYF,TGTGCCAGCAGCTTACCGGGTCCAGATACGCAGTATTTT
TRBD1,TRBJ1-6,TRBV2,.,CASRTGQASNSPLHF,TGTGCCAGCAGAACGGGACAGGCTTCCAATTCACCCCTCCACTTT
TRBD1,TRBJ2-7,TRBV15,.,CATSREGQGVDEQYF,TGTGCCACCAGCAGAGAGGGACAGGGGGTCGACGAGCAGTACTTC
.,TRBJ1-2,TRBV12-3/TRBV12-4,.,CASSLHLLGSYTF,TGTGCCAGCAGCCTGCACCTCCTGGGGTCCTACACCTTC
TRBD2,TRBJ2-2,TRBV11-2,.,CASSRGAGDPGELFF,TGTGCCAGCAGTCGGGGAGCGGGAGACCCCGGGGAGCTGTTTTTT
TRBD2,TRBJ2-7,TRBV7-2,.,CASSPPGLAGGSEQYF,TGTGCCAGCAGCCCGCCCGGACTAGCGGGGGGATCGGAGCAGTACTTC
.,TRBJ2-1,TRBV2,.,CASSDRFF,TGTGCCAGCAGTGATCGGTTCTTC
TRBD2,TRBJ2-3,TRBV28,.,CASSSGLAGGHDTQYF,TGTGCCAGCAGTTCCGGACTAGCGGGGGGGCATGATACGCAGTATTTT
TRBD2,TRBJ2-7,TRBV3-1,.,CASSQAGLAGSQRYF,TGTGCCAGCAGCCAAGCGGGACTAGCGGGATCCCAGAGGTACTTC
.,TRBJ1-2,TRBV23-1,once,CARTGLYGYTF,TGCGCCAGAACGGGGTTGTATGGCTACACCTTC
.,TRBJ1-2,TRBV28,.,CASSFIGARGYGYTF,TGTGCCAGCAGTTTTATTGGGGCGCGGGGCTATGGCTACACCTTC
TRBD1,TRBJ1-6,TRBV12-3/TRBV12-4,.,CASRGNRGHSPLHF,TGTGCCAGCAGGGGAAACAGGGGACACTCACCCCTCCACTTT
.,TRBJ2-6,TRBV6-1,.,CASARVDSGANVLTF,TGTGCCAGCGCAAGGGTAGACTCTGGGGCCAACGTCCTGACTTTC